Below are 22 T cell receptor beta chains sequenced from a single sample in a study of blood T cell repertoires in COVID-19. Repertoires were generated with immunoSEQ multiplex PCR, while TCRdb's copy carries only in-frame clones and drops some. The repertoire holds about 260,000 clones, with approximately 90% as singletons. Material: peripheral blood. These receptors all stem from a woman in her forties with acute or convalescent COVID-19.

Details on this clone: Other DNA sequences of this sample code for an identical CDR3. This chain connects TRBV30 to TRBJ1-1; D may be TRBD1 (6 bases). Trimming shortened V by 0 bases and J by 3 bases, and 8 bases separated the two germline ends. The CDR3 is 13 residues long. Germline CDR1 reads GTSNPN; CDR2 reads SVGIG (reference sequence). CDR3 in amino acids: CAWSVQGYTEAFF. The DNA for the CDR3 is TGTGCCTGGAGTGTACAGGGTTACACTGAAGCTTTCTTT.

V gene TRBV6-6 combines with J gene TRBJ1-5; no definite D call. In germline, CDR1 is MNHNY, CDR2 SVGAGI (reference sequence). With 7 bases removed from V and 5 bases from J, the gap between germline ends came to 12 bases. The CDR3 runs 13 residues. The CDR3 loop is CASIQQVDQPQHF. Written as DNA, the CDR3 is TGTGCCAGCATCCAACAAGTTGATCAGCCCCAGCATTTT.

V usage is TRBV5-1 and J usage is TRBJ1-1, with 7 bases lining up with TRBD1. Germline V gene sequence: CDR1 SGHRS, CDR2 YFSETQ. This CDR3 is 17 amino acids long. After removal of 2 bases from V and 0 bases from J, the junction contained 10 bases not matched to a gene. CDR3 amino acids: CASSLNRGEGVNTEAFF. The CDR3 DNA reads TGCGCCAGCAGCTTAAACAGGGGAGAGGGGGTGAACACTGAAGCTTTCTTT.

This clone was seen a single time. This chain connects TRBV19 to TRBJ1-2; 7 bases map to TRBD1. The CDR3 covers 14 residues. Germline assignment: CDR1 LNHDA and CDR2 SQIVND (reference sequence). The J segment lost 7 bases and the V segment lost 7 bases, leaving 12 bases of the junction unmatched. In DNA, the CDR3 is TGTGCCAGTACCCCGGGGCAGGGGGAGAGTGGCTACACCTTC. Residues: CASTPGQGESGYTF. The full variable domain, rest sourced from reference TRBV19 and TRBJ1-2, is DGGITQSPKYLFRKEGQNVTLSCEQNLNHDAMYWYRQDPGQGLRLIYYSQIVNDFQKGDIAEGYSVSREKKESFPLTVTSAQKNPTAFYLCASTPGQGESGYTFGSGTRLTVV.

The table lists this clone with a count of one. J is TRBJ1-4 and V is TRBV6-6; D may be TRBD1 (5 bases). V was cut by 2 bases and J by 1 base, with 8 bases left in between. This CDR3 has 15 amino acids. CDR1 is MNHNY, CDR2 SVGAGI, per germline (reference sequence). The CDR3 sequence is CASSYGGITNEKLFF. The CDR3, as DNA: TGTGCCAGCAGTTACGGGGGGATAACTAATGAAAAACTGTTTTTT.

This clone occurred a few times. The gene calls are TRBV19 and TRBJ1-3; possibly TRBD1 for D (5 bases). The V gene's germline CDR1 is LNHDA and CDR2 SQIVND (reference sequence). The CDR3 covers 16 residues. The V end was cut by 9 bases, the J end by 0 bases, with 18 bases between. The CDR3 spells CASAHLGQSSGNTIYF. CDR3 nucleotides: TGTGCCAGCGCTCACCTGGGGCAGAGCTCTGGAAACACCATATATTTT.

The chain couples TRBV30 to TRBJ2-5; tentative D call: TRBD1 (5 bases). The CDR3 runs to 13 residues. Per the germline V gene, CDR1 is GTSNPN and CDR2 is SVGIG (reference sequence). The V end lost 3 bases, the J end lost 7 bases, and 15 bases lay between the germline ends. CDR3 coding DNA: TGTGCCTGGAGAAAGACAGCACCGGGGACCCAGTACTTC. Its protein is CAWRKTAPGTQYF.

The V call is TRBV7-2, the J call TRBJ2-1, with 11 positions matching TRBD2. Per the germline V gene, CDR1 is SGHTA and CDR2 is FQGNSA. The CDR3 has 18 residues. The J segment lost 4 bases and the V segment lost 4 bases, leaving 12 bases of the junction unmatched. CDR3 coding DNA: TGTGCCAGCAGCTCCCCGCGTAGACTAGCGGGGAGTTACAATGAGCAGTTCTTC. Residues: CASSSPRRLAGSYNEQFF.

The rearrangement uses TRBV6-5 and TRBJ1-2; tentatively, D is TRBD1 (6 bases). Germline V gene data show CDR1 as MNHEY and CDR2 as SVGAGI. The germline V and J ends were trimmed by 6 bases and 4 bases, with 18 bases remaining between them. CDR3 length: 15 residues. CDR3 amino acids: CASRNEGRGFYGYTF. The CDR3 nucleotides read TGTGCCAGCAGGAATGAAGGCAGGGGCTTCTATGGCTACACCTTC.

This chain joins TRBV7-2 and TRBJ2-7; D possibly corresponds to TRBD2 (6 bases). Germline CDR1 SGHTA, CDR2 FQGNSA. The CDR3 covers 13 residues. In nucleotides, the CDR3 is TGTGCCAGCGGCTTTAGCGGTGTTGTCGGGCAGTACGTC. This encodes CASGFSGVVGQYV.

This clone was seen just once. V is TRBV7-9 and J is TRBJ1-4; perhaps TRBD1 as D (5 bases). The CDR3 sequence is 16 residues long. CDR1 and CDR2 (germline): SEHNR, FQNEAQ (reference sequence). The germline V and J ends were trimmed by 1 base and 8 bases, with 17 bases remaining between them. CDR3 coding DNA: TGTGCCAGCAGCTTAGAGGCGATCAGGTCAGGGGAAAAACTGTTTTTT. Translating gives CASSLEAIRSGEKLFF. Full variable domain (missing parts from reference TRBV7-9 and TRBJ1-4): DTGVSQNPRHKITKRGQNVTFRCDPISEHNRLYWYRQTLGQGPEFLTYFQNEAQLEKSRLLSDRFSAERPKGSFSTLEIQRTEQGDSAMYLCASSLEAIRSGEKLFFGSGTQLSVL.

J is TRBJ2-5 and V is TRBV7-8; TRBD2 agrees at 12 bases. Per germline, CDR1 SGHVS and CDR2 FQNEAQ. The CDR3 has 18 amino acids. V shed 6 bases and J 1 base; nucleotides not matched to a gene: 12. CDR3 residues: CASSPYKLAGGRQETQYF. The DNA for the CDR3 is TGTGCCAGCAGTCCCTACAAACTAGCGGGGGGCCGCCAAGAGACCCAGTACTTC.

The CDR3: CASSPGQGNTEAFF. CDR3 nucleotide sequence: TGTGCCAGCAGCCCGGGACAGGGGAACACTGAAGCTTTCTTT. This sequence joins TRBV7-9 and TRBJ1-1; TRBD1 aligns across 9 bases. With 5 bases clipped from V and 1 base from J, the junction kept 2 bases outside the gene matches. Germline loops: CDR1 SEHNR, CDR2 FQNEAQ (reference sequence). This CDR3 has 14 amino acids.

In its sample, this clone was seen a few times. This sequence joins TRBV30 and TRBJ1-1; 7 bases map to TRBD1. In germline, CDR1 is GTSNPN, CDR2 SVGIG (reference sequence). The V and J ends lost 5 bases and 4 bases, in that order; junction bases with no gene match: 7. The CDR3 sequence is 13 residues long. Written as DNA, the CDR3 is TGTGCCTGGGAGACAGGGCGGAGCACTGAAGCTTTCTTT. Residues: CAWETGRSTEAFF. Supplemented by reference TRBV30 and TRBJ1-1, the full variable domain reads SQTIHQWPATLVQPVGSPLSLECTVEGTSNPNLYWYRQAAGRGLQLLFYSVGIGQISSEVPQNLSASRPQDRQFILSSKKLLLSDSGFYLCAWETGRSTEAFFGQGTRLTVV.

The chain couples TRBV6-5 to TRBJ1-4; TRBD1 might be the D (6 bases). The CDR3 spans 14 residues. The germline V and J ends were trimmed by 4 bases and 8 bases, with 14 bases remaining between them. Germline V gene data show CDR1 as MNHEY and CDR2 as SVGAGI. In nucleotides, the CDR3 is TGTGCCAGCAGTTCTCGACAGGTTTCCGAAAAACTGTTTTTT. This sequence encodes CASSSRQVSEKLFF.

V gene TRBV7-8 combines with J gene TRBJ1-2; 7 nucleotides match TRBD1. The CDR3 contains 13 residues. The junction had 4 bases not matched to a gene; V was cut back by 5 bases and J by 4 bases. Per germline, CDR1 SGHVS and CDR2 FQNEAQ. CDR3 coding DNA: TGTGCCAGCAGCACACAGGGGAGCTATGGCTACACCTTC. The encoded protein is CASSTQGSYGYTF.

V and J are TRBV11-2 and TRBJ1-2, with TRBD1 matching 12 bases. The ends lost 5 bases at V and 7 bases at J; junction bases unmatched: 14. Germline V gives CDR1 SGHAT, CDR2 FQNNGV. This CDR3 spans 17 amino acids. CDR3 bases: TGTGCCAGCAGCCCGATCCGGGACAGGGGGCTTTGGGGTGGCTACACCTTC. Its protein product is CASSPIRDRGLWGGYTF.

The V gene is TRBV19, the J gene TRBJ1-3; tentatively, D is TRBD1 (6 bases). V lost 2 bases and J 5 bases, leaving 10 bases between the germline ends. The germline V gene has CDR1 LNHDA and CDR2 SQIVND (reference sequence). This CDR3 has 14 residues. For the CDR3, the DNA is TGTGCCAGTAGTATACCGGGACAAAGAAACACCATATATTTT. Translating it yields CASSIPGQRNTIYF.

This rearrangement joins TRBV6-5 to TRBJ1-2, with D possibly TRBD1 on 6 matching bases. The CDR3 contains 14 residues. Trimming left V 10 bases short and J 5 bases short, with 20 bases between. The germline CDR1 and CDR2 sequences are MNHEY and SVGAGI. CDR3 in amino acids: CATRRRQAEYGYTF. CDR3 coding DNA: TGTGCCACCCGCCGCCGACAGGCAGAATATGGCTACACCTTC.

This clone was found a few times. The chain recombines TRBV6-5 with TRBJ1-1, with TRBD1 matching 8 bases. Looked up from germline, CDR1 is MNHEY and CDR2 is SVGAGI. V was clipped by 6 bases and J by 6 bases; unmatched bases: 12. This CDR3 is built from 15 residues. CDR3 DNA: TGTGCCAGCAGAGACATAGGACAGGGAGGATCTGAAGCTTTCTTT. Translating it yields CASRDIGQGGSEAFF.

J is TRBJ1-2 and V is TRBV30, with 8 bases matching TRBD1. The CDR3 loop spans 16 amino acids. Germline loops: CDR1 GTSNPN, CDR2 SVGIG (reference sequence). V lost 5 bases and J lost 5; bases outside the gene matches: 16. The CDR3: CAWAGGFRTGRYGYTF. DNA of the CDR3: TGTGCCTGGGCCGGGGGATTTAGGACAGGGAGATATGGCTACACCTTC.

The V call is TRBV18, the J call TRBJ1-5; 7 bases fit TRBD1. This CDR3 has 13 amino acids. Germline CDR1 is KGHSH and CDR2 is LQKENI. V trimming: 6 bases; J trimming: 6 bases; junction bases outside the gene matches: 5. CDR3 protein: CASSPEGAQPQHF. The CDR3 nucleotides are TGTGCCAGCTCTCCCGAGGGGGCTCAGCCCCAGCATTTT.